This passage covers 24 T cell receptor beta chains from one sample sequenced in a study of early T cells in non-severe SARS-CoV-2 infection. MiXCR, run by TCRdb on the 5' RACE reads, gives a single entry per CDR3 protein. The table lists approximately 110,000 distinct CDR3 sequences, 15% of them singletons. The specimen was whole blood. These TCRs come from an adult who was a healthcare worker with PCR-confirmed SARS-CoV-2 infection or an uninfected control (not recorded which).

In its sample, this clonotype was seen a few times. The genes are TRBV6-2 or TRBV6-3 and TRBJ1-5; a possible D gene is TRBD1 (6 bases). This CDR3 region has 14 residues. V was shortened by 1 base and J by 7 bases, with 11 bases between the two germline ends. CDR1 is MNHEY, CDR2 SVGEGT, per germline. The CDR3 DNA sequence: TGTGCCAGCAGTTACTTAGGGGGGACCCAGCCCCAGCATTTT. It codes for CASSYLGGTQPQHF.

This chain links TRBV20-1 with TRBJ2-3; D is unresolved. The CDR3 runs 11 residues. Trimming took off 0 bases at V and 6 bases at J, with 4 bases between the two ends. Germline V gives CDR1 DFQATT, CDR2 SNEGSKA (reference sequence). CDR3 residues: CSAREGDTQYF. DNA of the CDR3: TGCAGTGCTAGAGAGGGGGATACGCAGTATTTT.

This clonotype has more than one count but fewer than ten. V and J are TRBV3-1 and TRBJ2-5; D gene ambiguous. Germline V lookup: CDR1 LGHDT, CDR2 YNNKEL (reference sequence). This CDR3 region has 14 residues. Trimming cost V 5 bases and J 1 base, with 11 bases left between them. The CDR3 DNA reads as TGTGCCAGCAGCACAGACTTCCGCCAAGAGACCCAGTACTTC. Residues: CASSTDFRQETQYF.

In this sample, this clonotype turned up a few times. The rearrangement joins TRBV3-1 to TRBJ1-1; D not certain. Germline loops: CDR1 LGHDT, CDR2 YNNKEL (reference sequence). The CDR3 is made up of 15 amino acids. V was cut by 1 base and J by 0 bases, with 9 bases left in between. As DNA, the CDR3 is TGTGCCAGCAGCCAAGCGCTGTCAGTGAACACTGAAGCTTTCTTT. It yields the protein CASSQALSVNTEAFF.

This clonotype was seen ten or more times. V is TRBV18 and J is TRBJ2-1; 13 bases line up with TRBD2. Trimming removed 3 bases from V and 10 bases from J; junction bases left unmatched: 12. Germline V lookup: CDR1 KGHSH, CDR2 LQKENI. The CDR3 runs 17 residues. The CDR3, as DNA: TGTGCCAGCTCACCGAAGGGACTAGCGGGGACAAGGAGGGAGCAGTTCTTC. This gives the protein CASSPKGLAGTRREQFF.

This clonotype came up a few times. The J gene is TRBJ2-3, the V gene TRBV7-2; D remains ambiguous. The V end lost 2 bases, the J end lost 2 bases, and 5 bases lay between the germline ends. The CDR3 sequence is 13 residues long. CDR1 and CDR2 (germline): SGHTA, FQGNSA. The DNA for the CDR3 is TGTGCCAGCAGCTTACCCCACACAGATACGCAGTATTTT. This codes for CASSLPHTDTQYF.

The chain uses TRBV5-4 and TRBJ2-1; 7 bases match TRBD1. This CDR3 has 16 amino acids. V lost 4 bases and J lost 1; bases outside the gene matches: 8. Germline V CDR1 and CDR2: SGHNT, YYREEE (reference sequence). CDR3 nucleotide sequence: TGTGCCAGCAGCCCCCAGAGGGGACAGTCCTACAATGAGCAGTTCTTC. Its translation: CASSPQRGQSYNEQFF. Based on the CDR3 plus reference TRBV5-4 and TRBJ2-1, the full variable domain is ETGVTQSPTHLIKTRGQQVTLRCSSQSGHNTVSWYQQALGQGPQFIFQYYREEENGRGNFPPRFSGLQFPNYSSELNVNALELDDSALYLCASSPQRGQSYNEQFFGPGTRLTVL.

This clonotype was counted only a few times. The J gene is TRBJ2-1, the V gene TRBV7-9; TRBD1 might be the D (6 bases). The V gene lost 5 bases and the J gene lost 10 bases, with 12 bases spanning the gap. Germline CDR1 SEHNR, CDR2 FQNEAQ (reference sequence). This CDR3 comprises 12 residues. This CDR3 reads CASSQPGQEQFF. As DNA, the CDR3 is TGTGCCAGCAGCCAACCGGGACAAGAGCAGTTCTTC.

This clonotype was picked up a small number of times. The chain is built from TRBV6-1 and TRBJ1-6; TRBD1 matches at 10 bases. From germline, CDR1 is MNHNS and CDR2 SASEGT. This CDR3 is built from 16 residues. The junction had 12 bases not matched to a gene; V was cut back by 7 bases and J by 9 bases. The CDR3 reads CASNLSPGTGASPLHF. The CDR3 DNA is TGTGCCAGCAATCTGTCTCCCGGGACAGGGGCTTCACCCCTCCACTTT.

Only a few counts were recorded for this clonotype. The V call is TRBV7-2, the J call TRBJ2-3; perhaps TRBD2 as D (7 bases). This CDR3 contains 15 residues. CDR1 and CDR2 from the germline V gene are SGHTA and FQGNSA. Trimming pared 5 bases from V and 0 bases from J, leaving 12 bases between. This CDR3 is CASSAGGLSTDTQYF. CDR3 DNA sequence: TGTGCCAGCAGCGCCGGGGGGCTTAGCACAGATACGCAGTATTTT.

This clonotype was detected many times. CDR3 nucleotide sequence: TGTGCCAGCTCACCAGGACGGTCGAACACTGAAGCTTTCTTT. Residues: CASSPGRSNTEAFF. V is TRBV18 and J is TRBJ1-1; no reliable D call. Germline V gene sequence: CDR1 KGHSH, CDR2 LQKENI. CDR3 size: 14 residues. The V and J ends lost 2 bases and 1 base respectively, with 8 bases between them.

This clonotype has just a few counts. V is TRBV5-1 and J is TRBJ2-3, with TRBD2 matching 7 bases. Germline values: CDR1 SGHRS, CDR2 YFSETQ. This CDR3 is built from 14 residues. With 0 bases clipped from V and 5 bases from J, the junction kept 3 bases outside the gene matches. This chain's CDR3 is CASSLGLAEDTQYF. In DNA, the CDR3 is TGCGCCAGCAGCTTGGGACTAGCAGAAGATACGCAGTATTTT.

CDR3 coding DNA: TGTGCCAGCAGTGGGCAGCTGACTAGCGGGGAAAGGCAGTTCTTC. It is translated as CASSGQLTSGERQFF. The chain employs TRBV2 and TRBJ2-1; 11 bases map to TRBD2. CDR3 length: 15 residues. V was clipped by 4 bases and J by 12 bases; unmatched bases: 11. CDR1 and CDR2 from the germline V gene are SNHLY and FYNNEI. The full variable domain, rest sourced from reference TRBV2 and TRBJ2-1, is EPEVTQTPSHQVTQMGQEVILRCVPISNHLYFYWYRQILGQKVEFLVSFYNNEISEKSEIFDDQFSVERPDGSNFTLKIRSTKLEDSAMYFCASSGQLTSGERQFFGPGTRLTVL.

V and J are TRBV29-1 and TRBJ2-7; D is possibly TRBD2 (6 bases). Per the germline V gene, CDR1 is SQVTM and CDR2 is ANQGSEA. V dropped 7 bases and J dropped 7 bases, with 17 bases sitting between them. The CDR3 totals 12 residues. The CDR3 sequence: CSAGPARGEQYF. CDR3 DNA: TGCAGCGCAGGACCCGCCCGGGGGGAGCAGTACTTC.

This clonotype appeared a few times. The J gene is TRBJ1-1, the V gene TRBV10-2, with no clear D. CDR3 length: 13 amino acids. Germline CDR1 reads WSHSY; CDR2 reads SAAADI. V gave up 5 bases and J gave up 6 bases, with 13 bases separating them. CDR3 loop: CASSPGSRAEAFF. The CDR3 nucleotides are TGCGCCAGCAGTCCTGGGTCCCGTGCTGAAGCTTTCTTT.

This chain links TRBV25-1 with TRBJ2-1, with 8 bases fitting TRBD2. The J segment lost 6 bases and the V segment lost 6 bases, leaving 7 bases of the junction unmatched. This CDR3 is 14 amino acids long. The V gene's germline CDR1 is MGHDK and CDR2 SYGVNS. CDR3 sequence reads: CASSTGGPFNEQFF. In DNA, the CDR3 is TGTGCCAGCAGCACGGGGGGGCCATTCAATGAGCAGTTCTTC.

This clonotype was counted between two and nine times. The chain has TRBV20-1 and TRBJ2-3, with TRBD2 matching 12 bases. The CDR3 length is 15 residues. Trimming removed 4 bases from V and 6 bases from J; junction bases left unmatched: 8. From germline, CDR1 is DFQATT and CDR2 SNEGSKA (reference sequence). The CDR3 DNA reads TGCAGTGCTACCGGGACTAGCGGGTTCCTCGATACGCAGTATTTT. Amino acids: CSATGTSGFLDTQYF.

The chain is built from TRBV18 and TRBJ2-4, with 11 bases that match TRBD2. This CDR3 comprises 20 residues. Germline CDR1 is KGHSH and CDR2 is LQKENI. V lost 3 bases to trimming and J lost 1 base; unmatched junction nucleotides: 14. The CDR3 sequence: CASSPNPTSGGTEAKNIQYF. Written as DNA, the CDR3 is TGTGCCAGCTCACCCAATCCAACTAGCGGGGGTACCGAGGCCAAAAACATTCAGTACTTC.

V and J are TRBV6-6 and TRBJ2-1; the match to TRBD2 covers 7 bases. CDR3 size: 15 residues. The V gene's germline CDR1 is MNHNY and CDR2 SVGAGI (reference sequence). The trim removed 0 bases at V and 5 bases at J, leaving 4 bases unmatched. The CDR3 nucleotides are TGTGCCAGCAGTTACTCGCTTGGGGGGGACAATGAGCAGTTCTTC. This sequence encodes CASSYSLGGDNEQFF.

The CDR3 reads CASSQVRPDTQYF. The CDR3 DNA reads as TGTGCCAGCAGCCAAGTTAGGCCAGATACGCAGTATTTT. The chain couples TRBV3-1 to TRBJ2-3; D is ambiguous. V lost 1 base to trimming and J lost 4 bases, with 6 bases between them. This CDR3 has 13 amino acids. In germline, CDR1 is LGHDT, CDR2 YNNKEL (reference sequence).

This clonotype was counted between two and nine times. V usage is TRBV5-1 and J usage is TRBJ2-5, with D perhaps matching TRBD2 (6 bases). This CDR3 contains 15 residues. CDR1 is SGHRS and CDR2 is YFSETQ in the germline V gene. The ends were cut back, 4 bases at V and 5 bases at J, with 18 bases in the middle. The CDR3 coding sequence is TGCGCCAGCAGCATCCAGACGCATGGGAGGGAGACCCAGTACTTC. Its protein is CASSIQTHGRETQYF. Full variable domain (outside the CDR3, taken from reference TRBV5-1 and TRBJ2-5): KAGVTQTPRYLIKTRGQQVTLSCSPISGHRSVSWYQQTPGQGLQFLFEYFSETQRNKGNFPGRFSGRQFSNSRSEMNVSTLELGDSALYLCASSIQTHGRETQYFGPGTRLLVL.

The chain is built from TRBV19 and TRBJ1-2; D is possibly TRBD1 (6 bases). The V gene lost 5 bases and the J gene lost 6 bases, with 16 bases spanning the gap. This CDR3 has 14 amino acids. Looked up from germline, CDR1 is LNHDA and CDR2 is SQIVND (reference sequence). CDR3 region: CASSPGQKVDGYTF. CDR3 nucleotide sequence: TGTGCCAGTAGTCCGGGACAAAAGGTGGATGGCTACACCTTC.

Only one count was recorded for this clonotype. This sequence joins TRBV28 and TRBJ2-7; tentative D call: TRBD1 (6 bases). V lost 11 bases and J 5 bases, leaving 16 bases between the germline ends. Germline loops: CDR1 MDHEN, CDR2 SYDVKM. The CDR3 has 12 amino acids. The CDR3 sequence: CASRAGEHEQYF. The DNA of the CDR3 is TGTGCCTCCAGGGCAGGGGAACACGAGCAGTACTTC.

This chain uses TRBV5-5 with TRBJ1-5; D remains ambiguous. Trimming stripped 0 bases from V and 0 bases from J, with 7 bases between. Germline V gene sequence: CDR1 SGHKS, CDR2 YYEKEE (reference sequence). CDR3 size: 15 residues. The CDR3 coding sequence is TGTGCCAGCAGCTTGGACATTGTTAGCAATCAGCCCCAGCATTTT. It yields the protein CASSLDIVSNQPQHF.